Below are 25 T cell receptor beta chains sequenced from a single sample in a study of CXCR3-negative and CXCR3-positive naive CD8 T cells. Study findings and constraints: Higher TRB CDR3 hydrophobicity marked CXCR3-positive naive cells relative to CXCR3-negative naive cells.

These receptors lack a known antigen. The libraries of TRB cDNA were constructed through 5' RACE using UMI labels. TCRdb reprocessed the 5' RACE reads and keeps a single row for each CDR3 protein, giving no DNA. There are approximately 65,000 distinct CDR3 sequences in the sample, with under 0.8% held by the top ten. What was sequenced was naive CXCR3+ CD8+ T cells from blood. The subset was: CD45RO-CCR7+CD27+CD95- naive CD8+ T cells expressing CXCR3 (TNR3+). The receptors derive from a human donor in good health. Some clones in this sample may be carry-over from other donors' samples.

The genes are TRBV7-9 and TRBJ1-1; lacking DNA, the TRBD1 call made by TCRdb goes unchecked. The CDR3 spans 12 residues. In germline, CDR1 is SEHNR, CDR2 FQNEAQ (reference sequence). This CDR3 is CASSSPRQVAFF. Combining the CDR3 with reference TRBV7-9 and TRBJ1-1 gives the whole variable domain DTGVSQNPRHKITKRGQNVTFRCDPISEHNRLYWYRQTLGQGPEFLTYFQNEAQLEKSRLLSDRFSAERPKGSFSTLEIQRTEQGDSAMYLCASSSPRQVAFFGQGTRLTVV.

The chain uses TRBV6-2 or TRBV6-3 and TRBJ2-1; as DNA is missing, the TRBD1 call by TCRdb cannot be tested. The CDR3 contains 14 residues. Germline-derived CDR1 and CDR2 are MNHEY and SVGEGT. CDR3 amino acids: CASSTWTGTFEQFF.

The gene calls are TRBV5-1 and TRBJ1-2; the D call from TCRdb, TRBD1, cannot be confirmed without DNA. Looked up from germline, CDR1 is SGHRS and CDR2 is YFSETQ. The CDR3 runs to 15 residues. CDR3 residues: CASSFGTGGTYGYTF.

CDR3 sequence reads: CASSLGAGAVSSYNEQFF. V is TRBV7-6 and J is TRBJ2-1; with no DNA, the TCRdb D assignment of TRBD1 cannot be verified. Germline lookup yields CDR1 SGHVS and CDR2 FNYEAQ. The CDR3 length is 18 residues.

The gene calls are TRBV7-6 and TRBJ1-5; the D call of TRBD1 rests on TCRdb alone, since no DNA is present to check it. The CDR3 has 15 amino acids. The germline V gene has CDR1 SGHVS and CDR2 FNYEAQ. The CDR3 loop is CASSLGQGAIQPQHF.

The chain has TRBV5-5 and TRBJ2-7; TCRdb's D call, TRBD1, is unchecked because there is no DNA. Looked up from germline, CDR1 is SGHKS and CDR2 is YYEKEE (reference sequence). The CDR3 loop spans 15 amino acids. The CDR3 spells CASSFTRTDSYEQYF.

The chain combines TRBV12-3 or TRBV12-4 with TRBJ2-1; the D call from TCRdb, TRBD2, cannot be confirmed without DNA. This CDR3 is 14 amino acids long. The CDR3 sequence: CASSGEYAYNEQFF.

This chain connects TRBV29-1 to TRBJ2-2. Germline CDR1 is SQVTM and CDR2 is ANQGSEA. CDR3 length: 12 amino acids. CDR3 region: CSVVWGTGELFF.

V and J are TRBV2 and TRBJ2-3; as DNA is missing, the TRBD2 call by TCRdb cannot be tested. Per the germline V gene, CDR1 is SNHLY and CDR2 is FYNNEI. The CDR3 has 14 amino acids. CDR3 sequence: CASRIAGGTDTQYF.

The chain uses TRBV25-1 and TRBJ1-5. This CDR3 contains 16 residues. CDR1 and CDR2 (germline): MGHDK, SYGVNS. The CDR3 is CASSEYLPDGNQPQHF.

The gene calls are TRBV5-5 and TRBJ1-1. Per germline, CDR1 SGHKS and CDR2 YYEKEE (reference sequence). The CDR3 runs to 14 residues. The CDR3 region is CASSFGRESTEAFF.

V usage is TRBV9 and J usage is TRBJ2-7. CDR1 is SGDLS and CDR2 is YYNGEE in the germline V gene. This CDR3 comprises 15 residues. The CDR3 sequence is CASSVAAESSYEQYF.

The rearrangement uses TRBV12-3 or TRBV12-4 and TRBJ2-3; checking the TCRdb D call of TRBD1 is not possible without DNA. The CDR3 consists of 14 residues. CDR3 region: CASPPTGRTDTQYF.

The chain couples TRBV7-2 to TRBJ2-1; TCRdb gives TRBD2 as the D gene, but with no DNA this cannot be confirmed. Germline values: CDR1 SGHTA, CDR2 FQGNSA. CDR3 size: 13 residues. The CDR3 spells CASVRAGNNEQFF.

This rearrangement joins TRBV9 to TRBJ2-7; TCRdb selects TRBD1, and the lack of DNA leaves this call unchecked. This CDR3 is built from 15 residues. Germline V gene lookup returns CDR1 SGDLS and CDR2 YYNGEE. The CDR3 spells CASSGSGGPSYEQYF.

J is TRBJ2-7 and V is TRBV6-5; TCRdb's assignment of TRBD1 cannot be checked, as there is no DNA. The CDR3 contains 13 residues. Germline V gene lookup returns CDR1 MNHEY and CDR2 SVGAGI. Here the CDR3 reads CASSSQGLYEQYF.

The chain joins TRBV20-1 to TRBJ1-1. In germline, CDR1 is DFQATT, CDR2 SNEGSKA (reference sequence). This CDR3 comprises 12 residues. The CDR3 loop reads CSAATSLTEAFF.

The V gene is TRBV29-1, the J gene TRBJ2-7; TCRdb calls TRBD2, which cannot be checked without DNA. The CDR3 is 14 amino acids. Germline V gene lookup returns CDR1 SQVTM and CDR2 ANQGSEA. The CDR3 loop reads CSVESGTRGYEQYF.

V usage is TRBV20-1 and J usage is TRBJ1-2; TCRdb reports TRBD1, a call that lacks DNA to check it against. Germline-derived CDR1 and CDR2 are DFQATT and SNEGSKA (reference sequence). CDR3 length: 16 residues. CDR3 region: CSARVWWDSRPYGYTF.

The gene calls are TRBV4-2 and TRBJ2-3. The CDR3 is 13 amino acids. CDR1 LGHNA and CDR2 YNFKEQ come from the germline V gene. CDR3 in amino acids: CASSQDSTDTQYF.

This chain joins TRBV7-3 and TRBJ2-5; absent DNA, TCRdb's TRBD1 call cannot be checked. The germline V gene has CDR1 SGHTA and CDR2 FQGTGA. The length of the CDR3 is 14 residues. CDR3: CASSSSPLLETQYF.

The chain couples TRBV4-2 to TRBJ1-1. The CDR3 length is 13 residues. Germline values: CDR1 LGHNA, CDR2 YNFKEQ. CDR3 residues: CASSQGRDTEAFF.

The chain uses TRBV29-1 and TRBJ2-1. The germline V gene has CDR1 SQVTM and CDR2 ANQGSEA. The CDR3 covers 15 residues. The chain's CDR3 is CSVDFRMSSYNEQFF.

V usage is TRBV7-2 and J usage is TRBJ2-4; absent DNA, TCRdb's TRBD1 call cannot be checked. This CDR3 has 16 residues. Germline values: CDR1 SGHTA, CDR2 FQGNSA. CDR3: CASSLAGGVFQNIQYF.

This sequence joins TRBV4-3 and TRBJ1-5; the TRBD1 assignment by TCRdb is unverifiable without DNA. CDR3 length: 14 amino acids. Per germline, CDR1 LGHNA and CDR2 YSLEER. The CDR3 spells CASSPDRGRQPQHF.